The 10 T cell receptor beta chains below were found in one sample sequenced in a study of blood T cell repertoires in COVID-19. Libraries were prepared by immunoSEQ multiplex PCR; TCRdb keeps only in-frame clonotypes and omits some of them. The data contain about 310,000 clones, over 75% of them singletons. Sequenced sample: peripheral blood. The source is a man aged 50 to 59 with active or convalescent COVID-19.

CDR3 in amino acids: CAAGFVDMNTEAFF. CDR3 coding DNA: TGTGCTGCGGGGTTTGTGGATATGAACACTGAAGCTTTCTTT. This sequence joins TRBV6-5 and TRBJ1-1; D call uncertain. The CDR3 length is 14 residues. Looked up from germline, CDR1 is MNHEY and CDR2 is SVGAGI.

This rearrangement joins TRBV28 to TRBJ1-2; TRBD1 agrees at 8 bases. V shed 6 bases, J shed 3 bases, and the junction held 6 bases outside the gene matches. The germline CDR1 and CDR2 sequences are MDHEN and SYDVKM. This CDR3 has 14 residues. CDR3 coding DNA: TGTGCCAGCAGGTCGACAGGGGACGACTATGGCTACACCTTC. Translated: CASRSTGDDYGYTF.

This rearrangement joins TRBV9 to TRBJ2-3; D gene uncertain. The CDR3 length is 12 residues. Trimming took 0 bases from V and 6 from J, leaving 5 bases between them. CDR1 and CDR2 from the germline V gene are SGDLS and YYNGEE. In DNA, the CDR3 is TGTGCCAGCAGCGTAGAGAGTGATACGCAGTATTTT. Its protein is CASSVESDTQYF.

The chain has TRBV28 and TRBJ2-6; D is unclear. Trimming cost V 4 bases and J 2 bases, with 9 bases left between them. The germline CDR1 and CDR2 sequences are MDHEN and SYDVKM. The CDR3 totals 15 residues. CDR3 nucleotides: TGTGCCAGCAGTTCGGTGGGCACTGGGGCCAACGTCCTGACTTTC. This gives the protein CASSSVGTGANVLTF.

This chain links TRBV5-1 with TRBJ2-7, with D tentatively TRBD2 (6 bases). The germline V gene has CDR1 SGHRS and CDR2 YFSETQ. The V gene lost 5 bases and the J gene lost 5 bases, with 20 bases spanning the gap. The CDR3 consists of 15 residues. In DNA, the CDR3 is TGCGCCAGCAGTTTAAGTCTAGCGATTCGGGACGAGCAGTACTTC. It encodes CASSLSLAIRDEQYF.

The chain joins TRBV19 to TRBJ1-5; a weak D match, TRBD1 (6 bases). The V end lost 3 bases, the J end lost 7 bases, and 16 bases lay between the germline ends. The germline gives CDR1 LNHDA, CDR2 SQIVND (reference sequence). The CDR3 has 15 amino acids. CDR3 nucleotide sequence: TGTGCCAGTAGTATGGGAAGGGGGAGAGGGCAGCCCCAGCATTTT. Translating gives CASSMGRGRGQPQHF.

This chain links TRBV6-5 with TRBJ1-3, with D perhaps matching TRBD1 (6 bases). V shed 7 bases and J shed 4 bases, with 11 bases lying between them. The CDR3 covers 13 residues. Germline V lookup: CDR1 MNHEY, CDR2 SVGAGI. CDR3 in DNA: TGTGCCAGCACCCAGGGGCTCGGAAACACCATATATTTT. Translated, it gives CASTQGLGNTIYF.

V usage is TRBV7-3 and J usage is TRBJ1-1, with D possibly TRBD1 on 5 matching bases. Trimming took off 11 bases at V and 0 bases at J, with 13 bases between the two ends. Germline V gives CDR1 SGHTA, CDR2 FQGTGA. The CDR3 sequence is 13 residues long. CDR3 DNA: TGTGCCCCCCTGGGGCCCCTGAACACTGAAGCTTTCTTT. It encodes CAPLGPLNTEAFF.

This chain uses TRBV7-2 with TRBJ1-4, with D unresolved. V was trimmed by 1 base and J by 7 bases, leaving 10 bases between them. CDR1 is SGHTA and CDR2 is FQGNSA in the germline V gene. The CDR3 extends over 14 amino acids. The CDR3 coding sequence is TGTGCCAGCAGCTTAGGCCGAGGCGGTGAAAAACTGTTTTTT. Translating gives CASSLGRGGEKLFF.

A single count supports this clone. This rearrangement joins TRBV9 to TRBJ2-7; TRBD2 agrees at 10 bases. Germline CDR1 and CDR2: SGDLS and YYNGEE. The junction had 4 bases not matched to a gene; V was cut back by 2 bases and J by 5 bases. CDR3 size: 14 residues. The CDR3 loop reads CASSVFGTSDEQYF. In nucleotides, the CDR3 is TGTGCCAGCAGCGTTTTCGGGACTAGCGACGAGCAGTACTTC.